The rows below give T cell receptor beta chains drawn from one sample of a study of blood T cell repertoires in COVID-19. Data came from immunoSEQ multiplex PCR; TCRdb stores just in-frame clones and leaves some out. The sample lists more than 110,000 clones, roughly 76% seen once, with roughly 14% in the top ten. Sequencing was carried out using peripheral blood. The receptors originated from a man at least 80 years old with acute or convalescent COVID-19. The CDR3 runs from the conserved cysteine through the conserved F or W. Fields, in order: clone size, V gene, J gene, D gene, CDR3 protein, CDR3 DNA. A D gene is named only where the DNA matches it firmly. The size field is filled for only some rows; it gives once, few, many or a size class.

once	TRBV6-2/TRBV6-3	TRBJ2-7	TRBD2	CASSYYGEGYEQYF	TGTGCCAGCAGTTACTACGGGGAGGGCTACGAGCAGTACTTC
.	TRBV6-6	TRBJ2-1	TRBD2	CASSYLAGVYNEQFF	TGTGCCAGCAGTTACTTAGCGGGGGTCTACAATGAGCAGTTCTTC
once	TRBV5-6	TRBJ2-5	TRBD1	CASSLGDRETQYF	TGTGCCAGCAGCTTGGGGGACAGAGAGACCCAGTACTTC
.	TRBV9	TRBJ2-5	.	CASSPLAGRETQYF	TGTGCCAGCAGCCCACTTGCAGGAAGGGAGACCCAGTACTTC
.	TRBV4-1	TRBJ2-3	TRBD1	CASSQVGQGNLGTDTQYF	TGCGCCAGCAGCCAAGTGGGACAGGGGAACTTGGGTACAGATACGCAGTATTTT
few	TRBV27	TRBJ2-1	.	CASKAGAIDEQFF	TGTGCCAGCAAGGCGGGGGCCATAGATGAGCAGTTCTTC
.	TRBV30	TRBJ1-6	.	CAWSTGRVGSPLHF	TGTGCCTGGAGCACCGGCAGGGTAGGGTCACCCCTCCACTTT
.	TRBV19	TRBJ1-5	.	CASSIAGLDQPQHF	TGTGCCAGTAGTATTGCAGGGTTGGATCAGCCCCAGCATTTT
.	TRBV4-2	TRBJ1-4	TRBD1	CASRQGANEKLFF	TGTGCCAGCAGACAGGGGGCTAATGAAAAACTGTTTTTT
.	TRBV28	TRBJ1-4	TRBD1	CASETGGAKGTNEKLFF	TGTGCCAGCGAAACAGGGGGCGCGAAGGGTACTAATGAAAAACTGTTTTTT
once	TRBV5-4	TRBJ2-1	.	CASSLGGVMDNEQFF	TGTGCCAGCAGCCTGGGTGGAGTCATGGACAATGAGCAGTTCTTC
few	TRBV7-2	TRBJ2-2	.	CASSLARGNGELFF	TGTGCCAGCAGCTTAGCTCGGGGAAACGGGGAGCTGTTTTTT
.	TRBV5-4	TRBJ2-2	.	CASSLNQYGELFF	TGTGCCAGCAGCTTGAATCAGTACGGGGAGCTGTTTTTT
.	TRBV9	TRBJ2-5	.	CASSPRVRAETQYF	TGTGCCAGCAGCCCGCGGGTGAGGGCGGAGACCCAGTACTTC
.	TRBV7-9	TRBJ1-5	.	CASSLDSSSNQPQHF	TGTGCCAGCAGCCTAGACAGTTCTAGCAATCAGCCCCAGCATTTT
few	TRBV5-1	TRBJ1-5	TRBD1	CASRLTGDSNQPQHF	TGCGCCAGCAGGTTGACAGGGGATAGCAATCAGCCCCAGCATTTT
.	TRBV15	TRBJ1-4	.	CATSRDGTDNEKLFF	TGTGCCACCAGCAGAGATGGAACAGATAATGAAAAACTGTTTTTT